This T cell receptor (beta chain) derives from a study of human T cells and chemical hapten exposure. TCRdb analysed the RACE reads with MiXCR anew, one entry per CDR3 protein. Of 150,000 to 200,000 distinct CDR3 sequences in the sample, approximately 14% were seen once. Study-wide points: The donors suffered from alopecia, so their immune response may not match that of healthy people.

Trimming removed 0 bases at V and 4 bases at J, with 11 bases between. CDR3 size: 14 residues. Germline CDR1 DFQATT, CDR2 SNEGSKA (reference sequence). Note on this clonotype: Antigen: not known.

Time point defined: patch test 1, 2 weeks after DPC sensitization. Treatment described: therapeutic diphenylcyclopropenone sensitization with weekly scalp DPC. The TCR sequence derives from a woman in her 30s with alopecia areata. Some clones in this sample may be carry-over from other donors' samples. Sequences were derived from whole blood, sampled in connection with sensitization to the hapten diphenylcyclopropenone (DPC). The chain carries TRBV20-1 and TRBJ2-3, with a tentative D call TRBD2 (5 bases). This chain's CDR3 is CSARDGLAADTQYF. CDR3 nucleotides: TGCAGTGCTAGAGATGGGCTAGCAGCAGATACGCAGTATTTT.